Below, 7 T cell receptor beta chains from the same sample are listed, as sequenced in a study of OX40 agonist ivuxolimab in advanced cancers. Using immunoSEQ multiplex PCR, the repertoire was profiled, and TCRdb retains in-frame clones only, with some absent. In the table there are under 90,000 clones, more than 75% of which are singletons. Here the sequenced sample was CD4+ or CD8+ T cells sorted from blood, taken in a trial of the OX40 agonist ivuxolimab. These receptors were collected from an adult with an advanced solid tumor such as melanoma, head and neck, liver or kidney cancer.

This chain uses TRBV18 with TRBJ2-5, with D possibly being TRBD2 (5 bases). CDR3 length: 14 residues. V lost 3 bases and J lost 2, with 10 bases in between. Germline CDR1 is KGHSH and CDR2 is LQKENI. The CDR3 DNA is TGTGCCAGCTCACCGATAAGCGGTCAAGAGACCCAGTACTTC. Protein product: CASSPISGQETQYF.

The chain employs TRBV2 and TRBJ2-3, with 8 bases matching TRBD1. CDR1 SNHLY and CDR2 FYNNEI come from the germline V gene. The V and J ends lost 4 bases and 4 bases, in that order; junction bases with no gene match: 4. This CDR3 has 14 residues. CDR3 amino acids: CASSVTGVADTQYF. In nucleotides, the CDR3 is TGTGCCAGCAGTGTGACAGGGGTTGCAGATACGCAGTATTTT.

J is TRBJ1-4 and V is TRBV19; 9 nucleotides line up with TRBD1. CDR3 length: 13 residues. The trim removed 5 bases at V and 10 bases at J, leaving 5 bases unmatched. Looked up from germline, CDR1 is LNHDA and CDR2 is SQIVND (reference sequence). The CDR3 nucleotides are TGTGCCAGTAGTGAGGACAGGGGCGCAAAACTGTTTTTT. Amino acid sequence: CASSEDRGAKLFF.

The genes are TRBV28 and TRBJ1-2; 11 nucleotides match TRBD1. Trimming removed 2 bases from V and 4 bases from J; junction bases left unmatched: 6. This CDR3 contains 16 residues. Per the germline V gene, CDR1 is MDHEN and CDR2 is SYDVKM. The chain's CDR3 is CASSLGIGQGAYGYTF. DNA of the CDR3: TGTGCCAGCAGTTTAGGAATAGGACAGGGGGCCTATGGCTACACCTTC.

The chain uses TRBV7-9 and TRBJ2-5, with D uncertain. This CDR3 comprises 12 residues. Trimming took off 1 base at V and 5 bases at J, with 5 bases between the two ends. Per germline, CDR1 SEHNR and CDR2 FQNEAQ (reference sequence). The CDR3 DNA sequence: TGTGCCAGCAGCTTAGTCGCCGAGACCCAGTACTTC. Amino acids: CASSLVAETQYF. The whole variable domain, filled in from reference TRBV7-9 and TRBJ2-5, reads DTGVSQNPRHKITKRGQNVTFRCDPISEHNRLYWYRQTLGQGPEFLTYFQNEAQLEKSRLLSDRFSAERPKGSFSTLEIQRTEQGDSAMYLCASSLVAETQYFGPGTRLLVL.

This clone was observed a few times. The chain carries TRBV6-6 and TRBJ2-7; D is unresolved. V lost 2 bases and J 1 base, leaving 12 bases between the germline ends. The CDR3 consists of 15 residues. Per the germline V gene, CDR1 is MNHNY and CDR2 is SVGAGI (reference sequence). CDR3 sequence (DNA): TGTGCCAGCAGTTACGACCGATTCGGGTCCTACGAGCAGTACTTC. Translating it yields CASSYDRFGSYEQYF.

This sequence joins TRBV7-3 and TRBJ2-5; the D gene could be TRBD1 or TRBD2 (5 bases each). The CDR3 is 14 residues long. Germline CDR1 is SGHTA and CDR2 is FQGTGA. V shed 0 bases and J shed 5 bases, with 10 bases lying between them. The CDR3 is CASSLTGWGETQYF. The CDR3 nucleotides read TGTGCCAGCAGCTTAACAGGGTGGGGGGAGACCCAGTACTTC.